Given below is one T cell receptor beta chain in context. The entry originates in a study of blood T cell repertoires in COVID-19. For the study at large: PBMCs, B-cell-depleted T cells, or T cells were the source of the cDNA or gDNA that made up the material.

There are 12 residues in the CDR3. Trimming shortened V by 9 bases and J by 6 bases, and 14 bases separated the two germline ends. From germline, CDR1 is MNHEY and CDR2 SMNVEV (reference sequence). The data were produced by immunoSEQ multiplex PCR, yet TCRdb's version contains in-frame clones alone and is incomplete. The sample has around 16,000 clones, about 85% seen once. The TCR sequence derives from a man aged 60 to 69 with acute or convalescent COVID-19. The specimen sequenced was peripheral blood. V usage is TRBV27 and J usage is TRBJ2-5, with D possibly TRBD2 on 6 matching bases. The CDR3 DNA is TGTGCCAGTCGCGGGGTAGAGAAGACCCAGTACTTC. Translation gives CASRGVEKTQYF.